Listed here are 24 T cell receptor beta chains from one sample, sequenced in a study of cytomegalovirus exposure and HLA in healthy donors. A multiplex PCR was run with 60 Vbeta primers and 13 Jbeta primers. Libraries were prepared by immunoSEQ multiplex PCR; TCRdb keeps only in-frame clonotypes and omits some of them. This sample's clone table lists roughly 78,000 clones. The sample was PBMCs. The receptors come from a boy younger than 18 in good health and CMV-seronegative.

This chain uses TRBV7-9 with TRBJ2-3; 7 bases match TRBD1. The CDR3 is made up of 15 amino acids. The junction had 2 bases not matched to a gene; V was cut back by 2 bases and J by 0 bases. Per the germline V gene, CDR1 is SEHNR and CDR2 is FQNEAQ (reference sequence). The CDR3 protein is CASSLTQGSTDTQYF. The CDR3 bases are TGTGCCAGCAGCTTAACACAGGGGAGCACAGATACGCAGTATTTT. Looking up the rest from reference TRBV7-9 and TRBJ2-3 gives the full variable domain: DTGVSQNPRHKITKRGQNVTFRCDPISEHNRLYWYRQTLGQGPEFLTYFQNEAQLEKSRLLSDRFSAERPKGSFSTLEIQRTEQGDSAMYLCASSLTQGSTDTQYFGPGTRLTVL.

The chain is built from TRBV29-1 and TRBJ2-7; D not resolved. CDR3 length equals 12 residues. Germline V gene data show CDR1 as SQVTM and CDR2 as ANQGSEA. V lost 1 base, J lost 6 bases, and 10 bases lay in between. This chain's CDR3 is CSVEVFSSEQYF. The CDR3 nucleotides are TGCAGCGTTGAAGTATTTAGCTCCGAGCAGTACTTC.

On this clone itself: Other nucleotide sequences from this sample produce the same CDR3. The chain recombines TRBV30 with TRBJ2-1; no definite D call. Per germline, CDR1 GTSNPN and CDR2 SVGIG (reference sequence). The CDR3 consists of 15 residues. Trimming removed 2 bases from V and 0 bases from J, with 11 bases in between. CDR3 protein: CAWSRLLSSYNEQFF. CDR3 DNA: TGTGCCTGGAGTAGACTGCTAAGCTCCTACAATGAGCAGTTCTTC. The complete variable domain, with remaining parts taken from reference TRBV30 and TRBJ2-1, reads SQTIHQWPATLVQPVGSPLSLECTVEGTSNPNLYWYRQAAGRGLQLLFYSVGIGQISSEVPQNLSASRPQDRQFILSSKKLLLSDSGFYLCAWSRLLSSYNEQFFGPGTRLTVL.

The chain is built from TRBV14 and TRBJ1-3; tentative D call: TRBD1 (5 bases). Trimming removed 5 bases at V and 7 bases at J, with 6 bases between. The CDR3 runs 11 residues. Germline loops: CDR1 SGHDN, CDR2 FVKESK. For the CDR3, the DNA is TGTGCCAGCAGCACAGGCAACACCATATATTTT. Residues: CASSTGNTIYF.

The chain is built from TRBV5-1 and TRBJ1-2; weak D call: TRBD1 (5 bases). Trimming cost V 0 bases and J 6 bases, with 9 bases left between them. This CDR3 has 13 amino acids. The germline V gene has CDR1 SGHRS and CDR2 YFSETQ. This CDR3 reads CASSLGGGDGYTF. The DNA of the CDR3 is TGCGCCAGCAGCTTGGGAGGAGGGGATGGCTACACCTTC.

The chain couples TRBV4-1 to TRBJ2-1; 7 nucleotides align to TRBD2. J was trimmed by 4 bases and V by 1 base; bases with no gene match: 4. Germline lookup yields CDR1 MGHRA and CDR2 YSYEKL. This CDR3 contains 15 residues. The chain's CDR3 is CASSQGSSGYNEQFF. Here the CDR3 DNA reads TGCGCCAGCAGCCAAGGCTCTAGCGGATACAATGAGCAGTTCTTC.

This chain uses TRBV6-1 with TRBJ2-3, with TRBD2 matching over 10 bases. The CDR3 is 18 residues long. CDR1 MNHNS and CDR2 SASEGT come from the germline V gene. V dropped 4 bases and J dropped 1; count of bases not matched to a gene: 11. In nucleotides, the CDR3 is TGTGCCAGCAGTGTTGAAGCGGGGGGGCCGGGTGGCACAGATACGCAGTATTTT. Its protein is CASSVEAGGPGGTDTQYF.

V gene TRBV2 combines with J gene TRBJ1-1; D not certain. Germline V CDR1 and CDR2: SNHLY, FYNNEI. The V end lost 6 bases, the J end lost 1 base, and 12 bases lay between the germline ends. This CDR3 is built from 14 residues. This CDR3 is CASRTLQENTEAFF. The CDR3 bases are TGTGCCAGCAGAACCCTTCAGGAGAACACTGAAGCTTTCTTT.

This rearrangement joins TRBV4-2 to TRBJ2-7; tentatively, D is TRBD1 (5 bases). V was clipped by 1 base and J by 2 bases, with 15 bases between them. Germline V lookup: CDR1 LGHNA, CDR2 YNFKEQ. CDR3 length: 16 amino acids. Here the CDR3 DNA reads TGTGCCAGCAGCCAAGGGGGCGGCGTATCAACCTACGAGCAGTACTTC. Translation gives CASSQGGGVSTYEQYF.

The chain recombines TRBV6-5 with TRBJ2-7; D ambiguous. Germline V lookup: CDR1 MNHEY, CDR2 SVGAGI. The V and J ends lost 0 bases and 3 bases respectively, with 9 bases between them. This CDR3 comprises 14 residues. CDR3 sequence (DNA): TGTGCCAGCAGTTACTCGATGTCTAACTACGAGCAGTACTTC. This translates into CASSYSMSNYEQYF.

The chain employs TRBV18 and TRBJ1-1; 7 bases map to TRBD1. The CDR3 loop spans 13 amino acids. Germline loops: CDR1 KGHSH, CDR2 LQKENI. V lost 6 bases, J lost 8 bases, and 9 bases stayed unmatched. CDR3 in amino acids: CASSLPGTDEAFF. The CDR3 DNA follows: TGTGCCAGCTCCCTGCCGGGGACAGACGAAGCTTTCTTT.

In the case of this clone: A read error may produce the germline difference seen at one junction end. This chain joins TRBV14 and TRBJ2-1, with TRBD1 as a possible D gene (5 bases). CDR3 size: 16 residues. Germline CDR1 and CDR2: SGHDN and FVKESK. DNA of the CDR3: TGTGCCAGCAGCCAAGTAGGGGTCTCTGCCTACACTGAGCAGTTCTTC. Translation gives CASSQVGVSAYTEQFF. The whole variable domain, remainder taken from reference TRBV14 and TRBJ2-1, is EAGVTQFPSHSVIEKGQTVTLRCDPISGHDNLYWYRRVMGKEIKFLLHFVKESKQDESGMPNNRFLAERTGGTYSTLKVQPAELEDSGVYFCASSQVGVSAYTEQFFGPGTRLTVL.

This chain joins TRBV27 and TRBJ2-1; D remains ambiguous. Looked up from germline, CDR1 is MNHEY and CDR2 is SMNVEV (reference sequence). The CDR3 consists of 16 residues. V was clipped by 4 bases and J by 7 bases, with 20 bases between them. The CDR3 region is CASSSYIGQDSNEQFF. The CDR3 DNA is TGTGCCAGCAGTTCCTATATTGGGCAGGATAGTAATGAGCAGTTCTTC.

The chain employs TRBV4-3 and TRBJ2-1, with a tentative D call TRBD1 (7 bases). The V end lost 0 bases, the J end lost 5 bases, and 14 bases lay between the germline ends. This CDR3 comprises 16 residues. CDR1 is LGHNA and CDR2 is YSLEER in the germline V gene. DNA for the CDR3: TGCGCCAGCAGCCAAGAAGGAGGGGGCGCCGACAATGAGCAGTTCTTC. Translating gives CASSQEGGGADNEQFF.

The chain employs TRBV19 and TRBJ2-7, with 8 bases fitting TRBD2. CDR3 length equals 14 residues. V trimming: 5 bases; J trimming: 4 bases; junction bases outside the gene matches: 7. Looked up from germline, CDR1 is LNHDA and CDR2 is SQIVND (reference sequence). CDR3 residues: CASSASGTRYEQYF. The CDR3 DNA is TGTGCCAGTAGTGCCTCCGGGACTAGATACGAGCAGTACTTC.

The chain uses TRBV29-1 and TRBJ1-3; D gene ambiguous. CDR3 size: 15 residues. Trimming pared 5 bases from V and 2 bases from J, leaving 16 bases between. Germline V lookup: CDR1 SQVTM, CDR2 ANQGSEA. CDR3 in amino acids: CSVLGLGRAGNTIYF. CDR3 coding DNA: TGCAGCGTTCTCGGACTGGGGAGAGCTGGAAACACCATATATTTT.

The CDR3 DNA sequence: TGCGCCAGCAGCCAAGATCGGCAGGGGACTCAGCCCCAGCATTTT. Translated, it gives CASSQDRQGTQPQHF. The chain recombines TRBV4-1 with TRBJ1-5; tentatively, D is TRBD1 (6 bases). Trimming stripped 0 bases from V and 6 bases from J, with 12 bases between. CDR1 is MGHRA, CDR2 YSYEKL, per germline. CDR3 size: 15 residues.

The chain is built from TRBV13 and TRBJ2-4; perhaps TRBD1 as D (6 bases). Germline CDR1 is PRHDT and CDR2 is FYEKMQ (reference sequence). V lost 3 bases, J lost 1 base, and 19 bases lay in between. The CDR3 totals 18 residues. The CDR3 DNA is TGTGCCAGCAGCTTTAGTGTAGGGGGAACTGGGGCCAAAAACATTCAGTACTTC. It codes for CASSFSVGGTGAKNIQYF.

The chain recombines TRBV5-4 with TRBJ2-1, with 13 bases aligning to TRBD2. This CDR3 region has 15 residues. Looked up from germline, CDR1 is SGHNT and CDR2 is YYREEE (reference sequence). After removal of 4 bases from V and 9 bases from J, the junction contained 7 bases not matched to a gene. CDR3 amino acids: CASSLWTSGSTEQFF. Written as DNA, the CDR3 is TGTGCCAGCAGCCTATGGACTAGCGGGAGCACTGAGCAGTTCTTC. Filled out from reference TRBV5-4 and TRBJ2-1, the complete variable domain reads ETGVTQSPTHLIKTRGQQVTLRCSSQSGHNTVSWYQQALGQGPQFIFQYYREEENGRGNFPPRFSGLQFPNYSSELNVNALELDDSALYLCASSLWTSGSTEQFFGPGTRLTVL.

CDR3 DNA: TGTGCCTGGAGTTTCGACGGGAATTTCACTGAAGCTTTCTTT. Protein product: CAWSFDGNFTEAFF. The chain uses TRBV30 and TRBJ1-1; D call uncertain. Germline assignment: CDR1 GTSNPN and CDR2 SVGIG (reference sequence). Trimming stripped 2 bases from V and 4 bases from J, with 14 bases between. CDR3 length: 14 residues.

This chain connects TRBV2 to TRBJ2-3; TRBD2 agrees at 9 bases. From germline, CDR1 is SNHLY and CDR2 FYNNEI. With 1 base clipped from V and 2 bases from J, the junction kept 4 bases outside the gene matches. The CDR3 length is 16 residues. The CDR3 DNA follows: TGTGCCAGCAGTGAAGTAGCGGGGGCCAACACAGATACGCAGTATTTT. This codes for CASSEVAGANTDTQYF.

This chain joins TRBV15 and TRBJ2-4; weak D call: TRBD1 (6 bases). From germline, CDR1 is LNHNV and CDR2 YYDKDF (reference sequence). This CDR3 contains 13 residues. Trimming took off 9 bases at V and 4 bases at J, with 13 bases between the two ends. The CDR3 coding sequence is TGTGCCACGGGGACCGACAGGAAAAACATTCAGTACTTC. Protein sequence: CATGTDRKNIQYF. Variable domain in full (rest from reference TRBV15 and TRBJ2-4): DAMVIQNPRYQVTQFGKPVTLSCSQTLNHNVMYWYQQKSSQAPKLLFHYYDKDFNNEADTPDNFQSRRPNTSFCFLDIRSPGLGDTAMYLCATGTDRKNIQYFGAGTRLSVL.

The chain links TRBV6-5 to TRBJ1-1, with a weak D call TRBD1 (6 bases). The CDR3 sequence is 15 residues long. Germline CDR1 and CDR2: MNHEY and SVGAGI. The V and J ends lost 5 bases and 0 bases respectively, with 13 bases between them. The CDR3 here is CASSPTGYLNTEAFF. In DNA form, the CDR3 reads TGTGCCAGCAGTCCGACAGGATACCTGAACACTGAAGCTTTCTTT.

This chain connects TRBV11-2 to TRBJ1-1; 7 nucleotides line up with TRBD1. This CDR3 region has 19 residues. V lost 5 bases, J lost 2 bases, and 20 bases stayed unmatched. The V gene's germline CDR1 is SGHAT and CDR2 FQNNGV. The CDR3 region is CASSLRQGMEGTRNTEAFF. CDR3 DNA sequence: TGTGCCAGCAGCCTTCGACAGGGCATGGAGGGGACTCGTAACACTGAAGCTTTCTTT.